The TCR beta chain under discussion was sequenced for a study of blood T cell repertoires in COVID-19. The protocol was immunoSEQ multiplex PCR, while the TCRdb copy is restricted to in-frame clones and leaves out a portion. Of 120,000 to 150,000 clones detected, 86% appear once; the ten largest clones hold 8.2%. This CDR3 comprises 15 residues. V trimming: 2 bases; J trimming: 4 bases; junction bases outside the gene matches: 4. Germline V gene lookup returns CDR1 KGHSH and CDR2 LQKENI. The genes are TRBV18 and TRBJ2-1, with TRBD2 identical over 8 bases. The sequence was obtained from a woman aged 60-75 years with acute or convalescent COVID-19. Input material: peripheral blood. CDR3 loop: CASSPRLAGYNEQFF. The CDR3 nucleotides are TGTGCCAGCTCACCAAGGCTAGCGGGTTACAATGAGCAGTTCTTC.